Ten or more counts support the clone carrying this T cell receptor (beta chain). Specified time point: newly diagnosed GD, antithyroid drugs for less than 3 months. There was RNA extracted from PBMCs, and the TCR library was made from it. As collected, the peripheral blood samples measured 7.5 to 9 milliliters each and went into EDTA tubes. These data belong to a study of regulatory T cells in long-lasting Graves disease. Construction of TCR beta libraries relied on iRepertoire HTBI primers and on Arm-PCR targeting CDR3 regions. TCRdb passed the multiplex PCR reads through MiXCR, listing each CDR3 protein once. Among approximately 540,000 distinct CDR3 sequences listed, 9.5% to 15% were seen once. Trimming removed 4 bases at V and 1 base at J, with 10 bases between. The germline V gene has CDR1 SGHAT and CDR2 FQNNGV. This CDR3 has 15 residues. The sample was also linked to a second study, of T cells in Graves' hyperthyroidism and ophthalmopathy.

The TCR was taken from a woman under 40 with Graves disease. The input for sequencing was peripheral blood mononuclear cells (PBMCs), taken at new diagnosis, from a patient treated with antithyroid drugs. The chain uses TRBV11-2 and TRBJ2-2, with D uncertain. The CDR3 DNA reads as TGTGCCAGCAGCTCGATTGAAATGAACACCGGGGAGCTGTTTTTT. This codes for CASSSIEMNTGELFF.